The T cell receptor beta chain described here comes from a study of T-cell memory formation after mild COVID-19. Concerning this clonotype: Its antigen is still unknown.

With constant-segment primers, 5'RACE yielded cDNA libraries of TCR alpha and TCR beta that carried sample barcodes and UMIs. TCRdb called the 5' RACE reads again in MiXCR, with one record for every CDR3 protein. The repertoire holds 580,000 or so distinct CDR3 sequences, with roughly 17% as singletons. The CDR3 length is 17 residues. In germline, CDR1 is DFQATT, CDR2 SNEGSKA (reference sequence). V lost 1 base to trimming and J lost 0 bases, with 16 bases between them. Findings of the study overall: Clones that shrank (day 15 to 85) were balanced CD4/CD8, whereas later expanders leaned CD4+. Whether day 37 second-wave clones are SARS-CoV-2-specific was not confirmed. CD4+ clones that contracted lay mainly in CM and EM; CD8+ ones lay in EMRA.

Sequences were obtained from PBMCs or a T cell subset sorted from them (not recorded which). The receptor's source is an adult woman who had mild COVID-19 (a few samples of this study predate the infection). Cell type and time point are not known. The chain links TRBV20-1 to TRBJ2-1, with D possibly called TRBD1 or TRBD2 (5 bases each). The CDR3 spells CSARATGTVSSYNEQFF. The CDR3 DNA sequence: TGCAGTGCTAGAGCAACCGGGACGGTGAGCTCCTACAATGAGCAGTTCTTC.